Following are 16 T cell receptor beta chains from one sample sequenced in a study of T cells in Graves' hyperthyroidism and ophthalmopathy. Regions amplified from RNA transcripts were the TCR beta CDR3 regions. Using the HTBI primer set, a first-round RT-PCR was run on the TCR CDR3. TCRdb reprocessed the multiplex PCR reads via MiXCR and lists one record per CDR3 protein. The sample contains approximately 590,000 distinct CDR3 sequences, around 14% of which appear only once. The source material was blood. The source of these receptors is a woman in her twenties or thirties with Graves' hyperthyroidism.

V gene TRBV13 combines with J gene TRBJ2-7; TRBD2 matches at 7 bases. The germline V gene encodes CDR1 PRHDT and CDR2 FYEKMQ (reference sequence). J gave up 4 bases and V 4 bases, and 10 bases lay outside the gene matches. The CDR3 is made up of 15 amino acids. The CDR3 sequence is CASSSSGEGRYEQYF. As DNA, the CDR3 is TGTGCCAGCAGCTCCTCGGGGGAGGGCCGGTACGAGCAGTACTTC.

In regard to this clonotype: A read error may be the cause here, since a much bigger clone is one base away. The chain uses TRBV30 and TRBJ2-6, with unresolved D. CDR1 is GTSNPN, CDR2 SVGIG, per germline (reference sequence). Trimming took off 5 bases at V and 0 bases at J, with 8 bases between the two ends. The CDR3 sequence is 14 residues long. This chain's CDR3 is CAWAYVSGANVLTF. CDR3 nucleotide sequence: TGTGCCTGGGCGTACGTCTCTGGGGCCAACGTCCTGACTTTC. Supplemented by reference TRBV30 and TRBJ2-6, the full variable domain reads SQTIHQWPATLVQPVGSPLSLECTVEGTSNPNLYWYRQAAGRGLQLLFYSVGIGQISSEVPQNLSASRPQDRQFILSSKKLLLSDSGFYLCAWAYVSGANVLTFGAGSRLTVL.

This clonotype was counted ten times or more. The chain employs TRBV7-9 and TRBJ2-1; 12 nucleotides line up with TRBD2. CDR3 size: 14 residues. Germline CDR1 SEHNR, CDR2 FQNEAQ (reference sequence). V gave up 8 bases and J gave up 6 bases; unmatched junction bases: 5. The CDR3 coding sequence is TGTGCCAGCGCTGGACTAGCGGGACTCAATGAGCAGTTCTTC. As protein: CASAGLAGLNEQFF.

This clonotype occurred many times. This sequence joins TRBV7-9 and TRBJ2-3; tentatively, D is TRBD2 (5 bases). Per germline, CDR1 SEHNR and CDR2 FQNEAQ (reference sequence). The CDR3 is made up of 15 amino acids. V lost 3 bases and J 2 bases, leaving 12 bases between the germline ends. CDR3 sequence reads: CASSFGLVHTDTQYF. The DNA for the CDR3 is TGTGCCAGCAGCTTCGGACTCGTCCACACAGATACGCAGTATTTT. The whole variable domain, filled in from reference TRBV7-9 and TRBJ2-3, reads DTGVSQNPRHKITKRGQNVTFRCDPISEHNRLYWYRQTLGQGPEFLTYFQNEAQLEKSRLLSDRFSAERPKGSFSTLEIQRTEQGDSAMYLCASSFGLVHTDTQYFGPGTRLTVL.

This chain joins TRBV5-1 and TRBJ2-1; D is perhaps TRBD2 (6 bases). The V end lost 0 bases, the J end lost 0 bases, and 28 bases lay between the germline ends. This CDR3 spans 22 amino acids. Germline assignment: CDR1 SGHRS and CDR2 YFSETQ. In DNA form, the CDR3 reads TGCGCCAGCAGCTTGGTTGTTCAGGGCGCGCCATTTCACGGGAGCTCCTACAATGAGCAGTTCTTC. It encodes CASSLVVQGAPFHGSSYNEQFF.

The V call is TRBV6-5, the J call TRBJ2-1; 9 positions agree with TRBD2. This CDR3 has 15 amino acids. Germline CDR1 is MNHEY and CDR2 is SVGAGI. The V gene end was trimmed by 0 bases and the J gene end by 9 bases; junction bases not matched to a gene: 6. CDR3 in amino acids: CASSYSAGGPTEQFF. The CDR3 nucleotides are TGTGCCAGCAGTTACTCTGCGGGAGGGCCCACTGAGCAGTTCTTC.

This clonotype came up many times. The chain joins TRBV2 to TRBJ1-1; D gene unclear. CDR3 length equals 13 residues. Trimming took 4 bases from V and 3 from J, leaving 9 bases between them. CDR1 and CDR2 from the germline V gene are SNHLY and FYNNEI. The CDR3 nucleotides are TGTGCCAGCAGTGCGTTCCAGGACACTGAAGCTTTCTTT. It specifies CASSAFQDTEAFF.

The table lists this clonotype with many counts. The rearrangement joins TRBV11-2 to TRBJ2-7; D unresolved. CDR1 SGHAT and CDR2 FQNNGV come from the germline V gene. V lost 3 bases and J 3 bases, leaving 12 bases between the germline ends. This CDR3 spans 14 amino acids. The CDR3 nucleotides are TGTGCCAGCAGCTTCGTGGACGGCAACTACGAGCAGTACTTC. It specifies CASSFVDGNYEQYF.

In its sample, this clonotype was seen many times. The chain combines TRBV7-9 with TRBJ1-1; no clear D gene. Trimming pared 3 bases from V and 0 bases from J, leaving 23 bases between. Germline assignment: CDR1 SEHNR and CDR2 FQNEAQ (reference sequence). CDR3 size: 19 residues. In DNA, the CDR3 is TGTGCCAGCAGCTTGGCCCCCTTGGGCAGCCGGATAATGAACACTGAAGCTTTCTTT. It codes for CASSLAPLGSRIMNTEAFF.

The table lists this clonotype with many counts. The CDR3 sequence: CASSLGTAGTEAFF. The CDR3 DNA is TGTGCCAGCAGCCTAGGGACAGCCGGCACTGAAGCTTTCTTT. The chain has TRBV7-8 and TRBJ1-1, with 7 bases matching TRBD1. Germline V gene data show CDR1 as SGHVS and CDR2 as FQNEAQ. V was clipped by 5 bases and J by 4 bases; unmatched bases: 7. CDR3 length: 14 amino acids.

This clonotype was observed a few times. The V gene is TRBV25-1, the J gene TRBJ1-1; D might be TRBD1 (5 bases). V was clipped by 3 bases and J by 0 bases, with 8 bases between them. The CDR3 is 14 amino acids. CDR1 and CDR2 (germline): MGHDK, SYGVNS. CDR3 protein: CASSEGGVNTEAFF. In nucleotides, the CDR3 is TGTGCCAGCAGTGAGGGGGGGGTGAACACTGAAGCTTTCTTT.

The V and J genes are TRBV4-2 and TRBJ2-2; a weak D match, TRBD1 (5 bases). In germline, CDR1 is LGHNA, CDR2 YNFKEQ. The CDR3 is 15 residues long. V lost 0 bases to trimming and J lost 13 bases, with 18 bases between them. The DNA of the CDR3 is TGTGCCAGCAGCCAAGAAGGGGCCGAGGCGTCGGTGCTGTTTTTT. Amino acid sequence: CASSQEGAEASVLFF.

The V gene is TRBV5-4, the J gene TRBJ2-2; D assignment may be TRBD1 or TRBD2 (5 bases each). Trimming stripped 0 bases from V and 4 bases from J, with 13 bases between. Germline CDR1 SGHNT, CDR2 YYREEE (reference sequence). The CDR3 sequence is 16 residues long. CDR3 in DNA: TGTGCCAGCAGCTTGGGGGGTTTTGGGGGCACCGGGGAGCTGTTTTTT. This sequence encodes CASSLGGFGGTGELFF.

This clonotype has ten or more counts. This chain joins TRBV6-1 and TRBJ2-3; no clear D gene. Germline V gene lookup returns CDR1 MNHNS and CDR2 SASEGT. This CDR3 comprises 17 residues. Trimming took off 7 bases at V and 2 bases at J, with 22 bases between the two ends. The CDR3 region is CASTPSGWRHPTDTQYF. As DNA, the CDR3 is TGTGCCAGCACTCCCTCCGGGTGGCGGCACCCCACAGATACGCAGTATTTT.

J is TRBJ2-3 and V is TRBV11-1, with 14 bases fitting TRBD2. CDR3 length: 16 amino acids. The germline gives CDR1 SGHAT, CDR2 FQDESV (reference sequence). Losses at the gene ends were 6 bases for V and 6 bases for J; bases not matched to a gene: 8. CDR3 nucleotide sequence: TGTGCCAGCAGAAGACTAGCGGGAGGGCCAAGGGATACGCAGTATTTT. This sequence encodes CASRRLAGGPRDTQYF.

With regard to this clonotype: A much bigger clone sits one base away, suggesting this may be a read error. Because it lacks the conserved phenylalanine or tryptophan at the end, this CDR3 is likely a read error. This chain joins TRBV7-9 and TRBJ2-3, with 8 positions matching TRBD1. Germline loops: CDR1 SEHNR, CDR2 FQNEAQ (reference sequence). The trim removed 6 bases at V and 4 bases at J, leaving 21 bases unmatched. This CDR3 contains 19 residues. The CDR3 region is CASRKEPGQGSGSPDTQYL. DNA of the CDR3: TGTGCCAGCAGAAAAGAGCCTGGACAGGGTTCAGGGTCCCCAGATACGCAGTATCTT.